The 10 T cell receptor beta chains reported below all come from one sample, sequenced in a study of early T cells in non-severe SARS-CoV-2 infection. One entry per CDR3 protein results from TCRdb running MiXCR on the 5' RACE reads. The table lists 50,000 or so distinct CDR3 sequences, 14% to 15% of them singletons, with 9% to 10% in the top ten. This sample comprised whole blood, obtained at baseline. All receptors come from an adult who was a healthcare worker with PCR-confirmed SARS-CoV-2 infection or an uninfected control (not recorded which).

The chain links TRBV5-8 to TRBJ1-4; the D gene is possibly TRBD1 (5 bases). Germline V CDR1 and CDR2: SGHTS, YDEGEE. V was clipped by 4 bases and J by 3 bases, with 13 bases between them. CDR3 size: 15 residues. As DNA, the CDR3 is TGTGCCAGCAGCCAGGGACGGATACCTAATGAAAAACTGTTTTTT. Translating gives CASSQGRIPNEKLFF.

The genes are TRBV27 and TRBJ2-7, with 10 bases identical to TRBD1. J lost 5 bases, V lost 5 bases, and 9 bases had no gene match. The CDR3 runs 15 residues. The V gene's germline CDR1 is MNHEY and CDR2 SMNVEV (reference sequence). The CDR3 DNA is TGTGCCAGCAGTGAGGACAGGGGGTACCCCCACGAGCAGTACTTC. It encodes CASSEDRGYPHEQYF.

This clonotype was recorded many times. The CDR3: CASSRDARGELFF. The CDR3 nucleotides read TGTGCCAGCAGCCGGGACGCGCGAGGGGAGCTGTTTTTT. V and J are TRBV2 and TRBJ2-2; tentatively, D is TRBD1 or TRBD2 (5 bases each). Trimming took 6 bases from V and 8 from J, leaving 13 bases between them. This CDR3 comprises 13 residues. Germline V gene data show CDR1 as SNHLY and CDR2 as FYNNEI.

This chain's CDR3 is CASSSGYRETQYF. The CDR3 nucleotides read TGTGCCAGCAGCTCGGGGTACAGGGAGACCCAGTACTTC. The chain is built from TRBV11-2 and TRBJ2-5, with D perhaps given as TRBD1 or TRBD2 (5 bases each). In germline, CDR1 is SGHAT, CDR2 FQNNGV. The CDR3 sequence is 13 residues long. Trimming pared 4 bases from V and 5 bases from J, leaving 11 bases between.

The chain is built from TRBV19 and TRBJ1-2; D is possibly TRBD1 (5 bases). The CDR3 runs 14 residues. CDR1 and CDR2 from the germline V gene are LNHDA and SQIVND (reference sequence). V was shortened by 4 bases and J by 8 bases, with 17 bases between the two germline ends. The CDR3 coding sequence is TGTGCCAGTAGTAGGAGGGACGCCAGCGGCGGCTACACCTTC. It yields the protein CASSRRDASGGYTF. The complete variable domain, with remaining parts taken from reference TRBV19 and TRBJ1-2, reads DGGITQSPKYLFRKEGQNVTLSCEQNLNHDAMYWYRQDPGQGLRLIYYSQIVNDFQKGDIAEGYSVSREKKESFPLTVTSAQKNPTAFYLCASSRRDASGGYTFGSGTRLTVV.

This clonotype was seen just once. The chain combines TRBV6-5 with TRBJ2-2; D remains ambiguous. V was pared by 0 bases and J by 5 bases, with 16 bases between. Germline values: CDR1 MNHEY, CDR2 SVGAGI. This CDR3 has 17 residues. As DNA, the CDR3 is TGTGCCAGCAGTTACTCGCCCGCGACGGTGGTTACCGGGGAGCTGTTTTTT. It specifies CASSYSPATVVTGELFF.

This clonotype was counted a few times. The chain employs TRBV6-5 and TRBJ2-1, with TRBD1 identical over 12 bases. The V gene's germline CDR1 is MNHEY and CDR2 SVGAGI. V shed 5 bases, J shed 8 bases, and the junction held 13 bases outside the gene matches. The CDR3 is made up of 17 amino acids. This CDR3 is CASSHPAGTGGLHEQFF. The CDR3 nucleotides are TGTGCCAGCAGTCATCCCGCCGGGACAGGGGGCTTGCATGAGCAGTTCTTC.

The rearrangement joins TRBV28 to TRBJ1-1; 9 positions agree with TRBD1. The CDR3 loop spans 16 amino acids. Trimming cost V 6 bases and J 4 bases; bases outside gene matches: 12. Germline V lookup: CDR1 MDHEN, CDR2 SYDVKM. As DNA, the CDR3 is TGTGCCAGCAGACTCCCGGGACAGGGCTTCACCACTGAAGCTTTCTTT. Translated: CASRLPGQGFTTEAFF.

This clonotype has just a few counts. The chain joins TRBV10-3 to TRBJ2-7; no clear D. CDR3 length: 13 amino acids. Germline V lookup: CDR1 ENHRY, CDR2 SYGVKD. V was clipped by 1 base and J by 3 bases, with 7 bases between them. The DNA of the CDR3 is TGTGCCATCAGTGAGTTAGGGAACTACGAGCAGTACTTC. Its protein is CAISELGNYEQYF.

The V gene is TRBV5-1, the J gene TRBJ2-1, with 10 bases that match TRBD1. V was clipped by 0 bases and J by 10 bases; unmatched bases: 7. CDR1 is SGHRS and CDR2 is YFSETQ in the germline V gene. This CDR3 is built from 15 residues. The DNA for the CDR3 is TGCGCCAGCAGCTTGGGGAGGACAGGGGGTTTCGAGCAGTTCTTC. Its translation: CASSLGRTGGFEQFF.